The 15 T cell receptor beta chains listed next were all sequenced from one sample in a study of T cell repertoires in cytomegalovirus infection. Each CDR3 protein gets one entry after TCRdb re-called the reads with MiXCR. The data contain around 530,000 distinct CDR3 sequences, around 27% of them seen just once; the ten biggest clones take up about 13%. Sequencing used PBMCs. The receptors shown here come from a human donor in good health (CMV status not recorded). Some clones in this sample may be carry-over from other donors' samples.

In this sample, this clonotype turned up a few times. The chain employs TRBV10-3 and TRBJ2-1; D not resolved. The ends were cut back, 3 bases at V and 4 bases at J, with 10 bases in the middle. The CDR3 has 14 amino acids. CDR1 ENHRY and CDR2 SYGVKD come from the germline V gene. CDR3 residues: CAISESVFYNEQFF. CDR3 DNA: TGTGCCATCAGTGAATCAGTGTTTTACAATGAGCAGTTCTTC.

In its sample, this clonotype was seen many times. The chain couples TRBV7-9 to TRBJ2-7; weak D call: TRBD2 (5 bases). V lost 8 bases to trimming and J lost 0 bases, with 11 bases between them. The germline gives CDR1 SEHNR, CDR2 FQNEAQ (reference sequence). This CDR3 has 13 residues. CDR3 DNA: TGTGCCAGCGGAGGACCCCCCTCCTACGAGCAGTACGTC. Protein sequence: CASGGPPSYEQYV.

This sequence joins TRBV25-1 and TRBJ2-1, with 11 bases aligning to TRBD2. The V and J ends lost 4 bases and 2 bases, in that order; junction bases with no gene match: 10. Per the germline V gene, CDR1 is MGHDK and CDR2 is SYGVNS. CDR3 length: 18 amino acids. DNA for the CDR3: TGTGCCAGCAGTGGCGGGACTAGCGGCCGAGGGACCTACAATGAGCAGTTCTTC. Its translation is CASSGGTSGRGTYNEQFF.

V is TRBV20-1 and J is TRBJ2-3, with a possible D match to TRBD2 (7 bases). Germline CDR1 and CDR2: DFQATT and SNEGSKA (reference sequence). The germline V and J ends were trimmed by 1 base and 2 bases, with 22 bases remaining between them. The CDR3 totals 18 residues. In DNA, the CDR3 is TGCAGTGCTAGAGGTCTTCGGGGGGCTAGCGGTCCCACAGATACGCAGTATTTT. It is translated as CSARGLRGASGPTDTQYF.

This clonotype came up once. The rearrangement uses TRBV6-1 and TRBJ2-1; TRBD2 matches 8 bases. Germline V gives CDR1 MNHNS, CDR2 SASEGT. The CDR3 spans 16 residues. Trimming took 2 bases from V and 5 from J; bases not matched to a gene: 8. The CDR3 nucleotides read TGTGCCAGCAGTGAATTGGGGACTAGGGGCGACAATGAGCAGTTCTTC. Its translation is CASSELGTRGDNEQFF.

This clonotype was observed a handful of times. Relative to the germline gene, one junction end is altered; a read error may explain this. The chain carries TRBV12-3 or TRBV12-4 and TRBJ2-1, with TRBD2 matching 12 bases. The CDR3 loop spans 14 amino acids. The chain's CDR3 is CASSLAGGPIEQFF. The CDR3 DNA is TGTGCCAGCAGTCTAGCGGGAGGGCCAATTGAGCAGTTCTTC.

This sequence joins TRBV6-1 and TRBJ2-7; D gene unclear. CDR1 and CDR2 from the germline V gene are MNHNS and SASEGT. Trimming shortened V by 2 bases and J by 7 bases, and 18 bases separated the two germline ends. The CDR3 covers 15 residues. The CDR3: CASSELGVSSEEQYF. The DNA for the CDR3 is TGTGCCAGCAGTGAATTAGGAGTTTCATCGGAGGAGCAGTACTTC.

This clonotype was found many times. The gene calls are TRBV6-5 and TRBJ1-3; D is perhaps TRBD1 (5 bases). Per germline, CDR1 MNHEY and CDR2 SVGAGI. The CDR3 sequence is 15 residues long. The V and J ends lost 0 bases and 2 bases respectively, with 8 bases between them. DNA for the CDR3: TGTGCCAGCAGTTACTCGTCGGGGCCTGGAAACACCATATATTTT. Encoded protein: CASSYSSGPGNTIYF.

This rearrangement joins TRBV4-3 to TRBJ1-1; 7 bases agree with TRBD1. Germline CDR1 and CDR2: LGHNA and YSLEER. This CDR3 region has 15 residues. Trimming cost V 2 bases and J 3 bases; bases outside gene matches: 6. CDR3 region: CASSQFQGVDTEAFF. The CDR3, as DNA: TGCGCCAGCAGCCAATTCCAGGGGGTGGACACTGAAGCTTTCTTT.

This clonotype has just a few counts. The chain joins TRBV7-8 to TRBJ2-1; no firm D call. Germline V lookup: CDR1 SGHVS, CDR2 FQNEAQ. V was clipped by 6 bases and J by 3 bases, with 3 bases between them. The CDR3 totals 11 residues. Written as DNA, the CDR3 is TGTGCCAGCAGGGACTACAATGAGCAGTTCTTC. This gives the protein CASRDYNEQFF. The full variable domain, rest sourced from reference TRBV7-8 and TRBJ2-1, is GAGVSQSPRYKVAKRGQDVALRCDPISGHVSLFWYQQALGQGPEFLTYFQNEAQLDKSGLPSDRFFAERPEGSVSTLKIQRTQQEDSAVYLCASRDYNEQFFGPGTRLTVL.

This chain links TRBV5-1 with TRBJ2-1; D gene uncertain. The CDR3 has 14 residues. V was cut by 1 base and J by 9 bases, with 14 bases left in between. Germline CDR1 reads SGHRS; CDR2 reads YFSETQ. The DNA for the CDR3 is TGCGCCAGCAGCTTGAATACTGTCCTCAGTGAGCAGTTCTTC. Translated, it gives CASSLNTVLSEQFF. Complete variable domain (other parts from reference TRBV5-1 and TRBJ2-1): KAGVTQTPRYLIKTRGQQVTLSCSPISGHRSVSWYQQTPGQGLQFLFEYFSETQRNKGNFPGRFSGRQFSNSRSEMNVSTLELGDSALYLCASSLNTVLSEQFFGPGTRLTVL.

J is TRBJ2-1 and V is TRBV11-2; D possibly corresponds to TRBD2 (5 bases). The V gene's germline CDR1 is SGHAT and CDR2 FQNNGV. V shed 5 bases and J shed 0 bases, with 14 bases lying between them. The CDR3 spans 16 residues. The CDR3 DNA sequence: TGTGCCAGCAGCCCCCTTCAAGCGGTCTCCTACAATGAGCAGTTCTTC. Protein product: CASSPLQAVSYNEQFF.

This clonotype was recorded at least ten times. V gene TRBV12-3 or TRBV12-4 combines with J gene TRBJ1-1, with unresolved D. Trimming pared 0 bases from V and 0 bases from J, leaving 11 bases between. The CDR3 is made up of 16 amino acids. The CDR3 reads CASSLADLVVNTEAFF. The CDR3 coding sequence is TGTGCCAGCAGTTTAGCTGACCTGGTCGTGAACACTGAAGCTTTCTTT.

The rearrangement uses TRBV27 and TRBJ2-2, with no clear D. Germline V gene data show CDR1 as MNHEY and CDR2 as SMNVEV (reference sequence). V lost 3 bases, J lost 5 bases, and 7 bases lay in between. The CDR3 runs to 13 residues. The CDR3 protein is CASSFKGTGELFF. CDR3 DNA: TGTGCCAGCAGTTTCAAAGGGACCGGGGAGCTGTTTTTT.

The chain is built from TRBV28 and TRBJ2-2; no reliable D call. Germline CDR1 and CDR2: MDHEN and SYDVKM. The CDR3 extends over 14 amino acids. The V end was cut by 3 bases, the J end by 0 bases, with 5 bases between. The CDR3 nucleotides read TGTGCCAGCAGTTTGAGGCCGAACACCGGGGAGCTGTTTTTT. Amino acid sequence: CASSLRPNTGELFF. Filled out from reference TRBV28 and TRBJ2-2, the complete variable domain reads DVKVTQSSRYLVKRTGEKVFLECVQDMDHENMFWYRQDPGLGLRLIYFSYDVKMKEKGDIPEGYSVSREKKERFSLILESASTNQTSMYLCASSLRPNTGELFFGEGSRLTVL.